This TCR beta chain was profiled in a study of blood T cell repertoires in COVID-19. Overall study context: COVID-19 samples collected from the United States, Italy and Spain covered acute and convalescent phases. From T cells, B-cell-depleted T cells, or PBMCs came the material, which was cDNA or gDNA.

Per the germline V gene, CDR1 is GTSNPN and CDR2 is SVGIG (reference sequence). The CDR3 is 14 residues long. The trim removed 0 bases at V and 10 bases at J, leaving 8 bases unmatched. Per the original data handling: Amplification with reference gene primers provided the estimates of nucleated cell counts. Clones were read by immunoSEQ multiplex PCR, and TCRdb kept only the in-frame ones, dropping some. V and J calls and clone size come straight from that table; D and trimming were deduced from the DNA. The table records hundreds of thousands of clones, about 85% of them present only once. Sequencing used peripheral blood. The origin of this receptor is a woman under 30 who had recovered from COVID-19. J is TRBJ2-5 and V is TRBV30; 10 bases agree with TRBD2. The DNA for the CDR3 is TGTGCCTGGAGTGTAGGCCTAGCGGGGGCGGACCAGTACTTC. It translates to CAWSVGLAGADQYF.